The 21 T cell receptor beta chains below were found in one sample sequenced in a study of T-cell reconstitution after alpha-beta-depleted transplantation in children. The TCRbeta library incorporated unique molecular identifiers. TCRdb re-derived calls from the PCR reads in MiXCR, one entry per CDR3 protein. The sample lists 8,000 to 9,500 distinct CDR3 sequences, roughly 18% occurring once. This sample comprised PBMCs, mostly from graft donor cells, obtained 60 days after TCRalphabeta/CD19-depleted stem cell transplant. These TCRs come from a girl under two years old who had a stem cell transplant for combined immunodeficiency, so the T cells may come from the graft donor.

The chain is built from TRBV28 and TRBJ1-1; possibly TRBD1 for D (5 bases). V lost 6 bases to trimming and J lost 7 bases, with 12 bases between them. The CDR3 totals 12 residues. Germline values: CDR1 MDHEN, CDR2 SYDVKM. This chain's CDR3 is CASSTEGLEAFF. DNA for the CDR3: TGTGCCAGCAGCACCGAGGGGCTTGAAGCTTTCTTT.

This clonotype occurred many times. The J gene is TRBJ2-3, the V gene TRBV7-2, with 7 bases matching TRBD1. The V segment lost 5 bases and the J segment 6 bases; nucleotides outside the gene matches: 20. The CDR3 length is 18 residues. Germline V gene data show CDR1 as SGHTA and CDR2 as FQGNSA. CDR3 DNA sequence: TGTGCCAGCAGCCAAAGGTGGACAGGACCCTCAACGTGGGATACGCAGTATTTT. Its translation is CASSQRWTGPSTWDTQYF.

This clonotype has a count of ten or more. V gene TRBV20-1 combines with J gene TRBJ2-1, with 9 bases identical to TRBD2. Trimming at V came to 5 bases and at J to 1 base, leaving 12 bases not matched to a gene. The germline gives CDR1 DFQATT, CDR2 SNEGSKA (reference sequence). The CDR3 contains 17 residues. CDR3 sequence (DNA): TGCAGTGCTCCCGACACCCATAGCGGGAGTTCCTACAATGAGCAGTTCTTC. Protein sequence: CSAPDTHSGSSYNEQFF.

The chain carries TRBV27 and TRBJ1-4, with TRBD1 matching over 9 bases. The CDR3 extends over 12 amino acids. CDR1 is MNHEY and CDR2 is SMNVEV in the germline V gene (reference sequence). Unmatched junction bases numbered 4, after V lost 7 bases and J lost 10 bases. CDR3 sequence: CASTGTGRKLFF. CDR3 nucleotides: TGTGCCAGCACCGGGACAGGGCGAAAACTGTTTTTT.

This clonotype has a count of ten or more. The chain uses TRBV29-1 and TRBJ2-5; perhaps TRBD2 as D (5 bases). The V gene lost 2 bases and the J gene lost 7 bases, with 26 bases spanning the gap. The germline CDR1 and CDR2 sequences are SQVTM and ANQGSEA. The CDR3 spans 17 residues. CDR3 amino acids: CSVEPLEGPNLSGTQYF. CDR3 nucleotides: TGCAGCGTTGAACCTCTTGAGGGCCCGAACCTATCAGGGACCCAGTACTTC.

The CDR3 loop is CASSFLIRWGGIGETQYF. DNA for the CDR3: TGTGCCAGCAGCTTTCTCATTAGGTGGGGCGGGATAGGGGAGACCCAGTACTTC. The chain uses TRBV7-8 and TRBJ2-5, with D possibly TRBD2 on 6 matching bases. The germline V gene has CDR1 SGHVS and CDR2 FQNEAQ. CDR3 length: 18 amino acids. Trimming shortened V by 3 bases and J by 5 bases, and 25 bases separated the two germline ends.

This clonotype was detected many times. The CDR3 nucleotides read TGCAGTGCTAGAGATCCCAGGGGAAGTGGAAACACCATATATTTT. This codes for CSARDPRGSGNTIYF. The rearrangement links TRBV20-1 to TRBJ1-3; TRBD1 might be the D (6 bases). The CDR3 is made up of 15 amino acids. CDR1 and CDR2 (germline): DFQATT, SNEGSKA (reference sequence). Trimming shortened V by 0 bases and J by 3 bases, and 12 bases separated the two germline ends.

The chain carries TRBV6-1 and TRBJ1-1; 8 positions agree with TRBD1. The V segment lost 7 bases and the J segment 7 bases; nucleotides outside the gene matches: 8. The CDR3 contains 13 residues. The germline CDR1 and CDR2 sequences are MNHNS and SASEGT. CDR3 in amino acids: CASTLDRGLEAFF. The CDR3, as DNA: TGTGCCAGCACCTTAGACAGGGGACTTGAAGCTTTCTTT.

The rearrangement links TRBV10-3 to TRBJ1-3; D is ambiguous. This CDR3 has 11 residues. Between the trimmed V and J ends, which lost 3 bases and 6 bases, there was a span of 3 bases. From germline, CDR1 is ENHRY and CDR2 SYGVKD. The DNA of the CDR3 is TGTGCCATCAGTGATCAAAACACCATATATTTT. The encoded protein is CAISDQNTIYF.

The chain combines TRBV6-1 with TRBJ2-5; D is perhaps TRBD2 (6 bases). The germline V gene encodes CDR1 MNHNS and CDR2 SASEGT. Between the trimmed V and J ends, which lost 7 bases and 2 bases, there was a span of 11 bases. The CDR3 length is 13 residues. The CDR3 sequence is CASNLARQETQYF. CDR3 in DNA: TGTGCCAGCAACCTAGCGCGGCAAGAGACCCAGTACTTC.

This clonotype has at least ten counts. The chain employs TRBV7-2 and TRBJ2-1; the match to TRBD2 covers 8 bases. The CDR3 is 19 amino acids. The germline V gene encodes CDR1 SGHTA and CDR2 FQGNSA. Trimming took 1 base from V and 0 from J; bases not matched to a gene: 11. In DNA, the CDR3 is TGTGCCAGCAGCTTAGACCCACGAACTCTAGCGGGCTCCTACAATGAGCAGTTCTTC. It specifies CASSLDPRTLAGSYNEQFF.

This clonotype has more than one count but fewer than ten. The chain employs TRBV6-5 and TRBJ1-1; unclear D gene. CDR1 and CDR2 from the germline V gene are MNHEY and SVGAGI. CDR3 size: 13 residues. Deletions cut 7 bases from V and 5 bases from J, with 14 bases between. The CDR3 sequence is CASTLTVGTEAFF. CDR3 in DNA: TGTGCCAGCACTCTCACGGTTGGAACTGAAGCTTTCTTT.

This sequence joins TRBV20-1 and TRBJ2-3; 9 positions agree with TRBD1. Germline CDR1 reads DFQATT; CDR2 reads SNEGSKA (reference sequence). The CDR3 has 15 amino acids. CDR3 sequence: CTFNAETGGTDTQYF. DNA for the CDR3: TGCACTTTCAACGCCGAGACAGGGGGAACAGATACGCAGTATTTT.

This sequence joins TRBV19 and TRBJ2-7, with 10 positions matching TRBD2. The CDR3 is 15 amino acids. V lost 6 bases, J lost 1 base, and 6 bases stayed unmatched. CDR1 and CDR2 from the germline V gene are LNHDA and SQIVND (reference sequence). The CDR3 DNA reads TGTGCCAGTAGAAAGACTAGCGGGTATTCCTACGAGCAGTACTTC. Its protein product is CASRKTSGYSYEQYF.

The rearrangement joins TRBV5-1 to TRBJ1-1; TRBD1 matches at 9 bases. The CDR3 extends over 14 amino acids. The J segment lost 6 bases and the V segment lost 0 bases, leaving 3 bases of the junction unmatched. Looked up from germline, CDR1 is SGHRS and CDR2 is YFSETQ. CDR3 DNA: TGCGCCAGCAGCTTGGCACAGGGGGCAGCTGAAGCTTTCTTT. This sequence encodes CASSLAQGAAEAFF.

The chain links TRBV11-1 to TRBJ2-2, with TRBD1 as a possible D gene (5 bases). The CDR3 consists of 13 residues. Germline lookup yields CDR1 SGHAT and CDR2 FQDESV (reference sequence). Deletions cut 2 bases from V and 5 bases from J, with 6 bases between. DNA of the CDR3: TGTGCCAGCAGCTTACAGGGTACCGGGGAGCTGTTTTTT. Encoded protein: CASSLQGTGELFF.

V is TRBV6-5 and J is TRBJ2-7; D remains unclear. This CDR3 has 12 residues. The V gene lost 5 bases and the J gene lost 2 bases, with 7 bases spanning the gap. Germline V gene sequence: CDR1 MNHEY, CDR2 SVGAGI. The CDR3 protein is CASSPTAYEQYF. DNA of the CDR3: TGTGCCAGCAGTCCCACCGCCTACGAGCAGTACTTC.

This clonotype was observed at least ten times. The J gene is TRBJ1-2, the V gene TRBV6-5, with D maybe TRBD1 (5 bases). CDR3 length equals 12 residues. Trimming pared 2 bases from V and 8 bases from J, leaving 9 bases between. CDR1 is MNHEY and CDR2 is SVGAGI in the germline V gene. The CDR3 loop is CASSYEGEGYTF. The CDR3 region has the DNA TGTGCCAGCAGTTACGAAGGGGAAGGCTACACCTTC.

V usage is TRBV5-1 and J usage is TRBJ2-2; 7 bases match TRBD1. CDR1 is SGHRS and CDR2 is YFSETQ in the germline V gene. V lost 1 base and J lost 3; bases outside the gene matches: 3. There are 15 residues in the CDR3. CDR3 in DNA: TGCGCCAGCAGCTTGAGGGGGCAGGACACCGGGGAGCTGTTTTTT. Translating gives CASSLRGQDTGELFF.

This clonotype was counted ten times or more. The V gene is TRBV29-1, the J gene TRBJ2-3; D remains ambiguous. The CDR3 has 11 amino acids. The V and J ends lost 6 bases and 5 bases respectively, with 9 bases between them. Germline V gene lookup returns CDR1 SQVTM and CDR2 ANQGSEA. The DNA for the CDR3 is TGCAGCGTCAAAAACAGAGATACGCAGTATTTT. This encodes CSVKNRDTQYF.

This chain connects TRBV7-3 to TRBJ2-3, with D possibly TRBD2 on 5 matching bases. The V end lost 1 base, the J end lost 2 bases, and 16 bases lay between the germline ends. Germline-derived CDR1 and CDR2 are SGHTA and FQGTGA. The CDR3 extends over 17 amino acids. The CDR3 sequence is CASSLRGSTGSTDTQYF. CDR3 coding DNA: TGTGCCAGCAGCTTAAGAGGGAGTACGGGTTCCACAGATACGCAGTATTTT.